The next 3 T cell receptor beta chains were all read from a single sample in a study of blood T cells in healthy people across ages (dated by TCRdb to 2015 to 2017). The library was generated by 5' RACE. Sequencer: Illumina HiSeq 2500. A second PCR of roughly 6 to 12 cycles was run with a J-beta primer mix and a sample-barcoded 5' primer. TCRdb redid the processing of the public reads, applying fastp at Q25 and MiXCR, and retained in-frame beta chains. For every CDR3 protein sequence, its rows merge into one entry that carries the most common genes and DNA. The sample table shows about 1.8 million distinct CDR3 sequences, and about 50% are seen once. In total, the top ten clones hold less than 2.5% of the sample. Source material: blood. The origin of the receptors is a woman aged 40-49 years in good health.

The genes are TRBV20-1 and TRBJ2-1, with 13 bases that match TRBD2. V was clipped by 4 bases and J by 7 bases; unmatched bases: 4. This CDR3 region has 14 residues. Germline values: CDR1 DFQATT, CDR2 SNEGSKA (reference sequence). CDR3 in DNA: TGCAGTGCTATGGGACTAGCGGGGAGGAATGAGCAGTTCTTC. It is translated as CSAMGLAGRNEQFF.

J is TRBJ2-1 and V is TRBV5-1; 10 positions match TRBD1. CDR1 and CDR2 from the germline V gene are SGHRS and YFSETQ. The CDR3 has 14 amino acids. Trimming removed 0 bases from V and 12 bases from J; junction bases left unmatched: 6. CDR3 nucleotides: TGCGCCAGCAGCTTGGGACAGGGGGCCCAAGGGCAGTTCTTC. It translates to CASSLGQGAQGQFF.

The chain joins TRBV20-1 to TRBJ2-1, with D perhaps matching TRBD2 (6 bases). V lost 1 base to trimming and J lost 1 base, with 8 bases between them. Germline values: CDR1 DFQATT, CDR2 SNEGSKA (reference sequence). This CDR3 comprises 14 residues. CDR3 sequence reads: CSARGLGSYNEQFF. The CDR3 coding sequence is TGCAGTGCTAGAGGACTAGGGTCCTACAATGAGCAGTTCTTC.